The 22 T cell receptor beta chains below all came from one sample that was sequenced in a study of cytomegalovirus exposure and HLA in healthy donors. PCR employed 60 Vbeta and 13 Jbeta primers. The assay was immunoSEQ multiplex PCR, and TCRdb's table has in-frame clones only and misses some. This table holds some 120,000 clones, about 10% found once. Source material: PBMCs. Every receptor here comes from a man aged 25-45 years in good health and CMV-seronegative.

Only a few counts were recorded for this clone. V usage is TRBV10-1 and J usage is TRBJ2-2; D might be TRBD2 (6 bases). The germline CDR1 and CDR2 sequences are WNHNN and SYGVQD (reference sequence). Trimming removed 4 bases at V and 2 bases at J, with 8 bases between. The CDR3 extends over 14 amino acids. The DNA for the CDR3 is TGCGCCAGCAGTGGGGGGGTTAACACCGGGGAGCTGTTTTTT. It encodes CASSGGVNTGELFF.

J is TRBJ1-2 and V is TRBV4-2; D ambiguous. Germline loops: CDR1 LGHNA, CDR2 YNFKEQ. The CDR3 extends over 13 amino acids. The V gene lost 0 bases and the J gene lost 6 bases, with 8 bases spanning the gap. CDR3 in amino acids: CASSQESRNGYTF. DNA for the CDR3: TGTGCCAGCAGCCAAGAGTCCAGGAATGGCTACACCTTC.

The chain couples TRBV7-9 to TRBJ1-5; 8 bases match TRBD1. V trimming: 1 base; J trimming: 8 bases; junction bases outside the gene matches: 10. Per germline, CDR1 SEHNR and CDR2 FQNEAQ (reference sequence). This CDR3 is built from 16 residues. CDR3 bases: TGTGCCAGCAGCTTAGTTTCGCGGACAGGGCGGGAGCCCCAGCATTTT. Residues: CASSLVSRTGREPQHF.

V gene TRBV10-2 combines with J gene TRBJ1-5; possibly TRBD1 for D (6 bases). The CDR3 spans 15 residues. Germline V lookup: CDR1 WSHSY, CDR2 SAAADI. V lost 6 bases and J 5 bases, leaving 17 bases between the germline ends. The CDR3 loop is CASRSSGVRDQPQHF. In DNA form, the CDR3 reads TGCGCCAGCAGGTCATCAGGGGTACGGGATCAGCCCCAGCATTTT.

This clone turned up a few times. The chain carries TRBV2 and TRBJ1-6; perhaps TRBD1 as D (6 bases). The CDR3 length is 14 residues. Deletions cut 4 bases from V and 10 bases from J, with 14 bases between. Per the germline V gene, CDR1 is SNHLY and CDR2 is FYNNEI. CDR3 amino acids: CASSVQPGESPLHF. Here the CDR3 DNA reads TGTGCCAGCAGTGTGCAGCCAGGGGAATCACCCCTCCACTTT. Looking up the rest from reference TRBV2 and TRBJ1-6 gives the full variable domain: EPEVTQTPSHQVTQMGQEVILRCVPISNHLYFYWYRQILGQKVEFLVSFYNNEISEKSEIFDDQFSVERPDGSNFTLKIRSTKLEDSAMYFCASSVQPGESPLHFGNGTRLTVT.

The genes are TRBV9 and TRBJ2-7, with 9 positions matching TRBD2. CDR1 is SGDLS and CDR2 is YYNGEE in the germline V gene. Trimming took 0 bases from V and 3 from J; bases not matched to a gene: 7. The CDR3 is 16 residues long. CDR3 region: CASSVVSTSGIYEQYF. The CDR3, as DNA: TGTGCCAGCAGCGTAGTCTCGACTAGCGGAATCTACGAGCAGTACTTC.

The chain has TRBV2 and TRBJ2-1, with TRBD1 identical over 10 bases. The CDR3 consists of 13 residues. Germline trimming cut 7 bases from V and 8 bases from J; bases unmatched to any gene: 5. The germline V gene encodes CDR1 SNHLY and CDR2 FYNNEI. The CDR3 sequence: CASTMTGGHEQFF. In DNA, the CDR3 is TGTGCCAGCACTATGACAGGGGGCCATGAGCAGTTCTTC.

V and J are TRBV18 and TRBJ1-2, with 7 bases that match TRBD1. Per the germline V gene, CDR1 is KGHSH and CDR2 is LQKENI. The CDR3 consists of 14 residues. Unmatched junction bases numbered 10, after V lost 5 bases and J lost 7 bases. CDR3 in amino acids: CASSDMEGARGYTF. CDR3 DNA: TGTGCCAGCTCAGATATGGAGGGGGCGCGTGGCTACACCTTC.

This clone was seen only a few times. The genes are TRBV15 and TRBJ1-4; 11 positions agree with TRBD1. V shed 6 bases and J 4 bases; nucleotides not matched to a gene: 4. The CDR3 length is 15 residues. The germline V gene has CDR1 LNHNV and CDR2 YYDKDF (reference sequence). The DNA of the CDR3 is TGTGCCACCAGAGGGGACAGGGGGGATAATGAAAAACTGTTTTTT. It encodes CATRGDRGDNEKLFF.

This clone came up a few times. This chain connects TRBV6-1 to TRBJ1-1; the D is unclear. Looked up from germline, CDR1 is MNHNS and CDR2 is SASEGT. The CDR3 consists of 15 residues. Trimming removed 0 bases from V and 5 bases from J, with 13 bases in between. The CDR3, as DNA: TGTGCCAGCAGTGAAGCGCATGGGAGTTGGACTGAAGCTTTCTTT. Translated: CASSEAHGSWTEAFF.

The gene calls are TRBV6-5 and TRBJ2-5, with 8 bases identical to TRBD2. Germline CDR1 reads MNHEY; CDR2 reads SVGAGI. CDR3 length: 15 residues. Trimming at V came to 0 bases and at J to 9 bases, leaving 9 bases not matched to a gene. CDR3 residues: CASSYSRGVSYPQYF. In DNA form, the CDR3 reads TGTGCCAGCAGTTACTCGCGGGGGGTTTCTTACCCCCAGTACTTC.

This chain joins TRBV5-1 and TRBJ2-1; TRBD2 matches at 9 bases. Losses at the gene ends were 4 bases for V and 5 bases for J; bases not matched to a gene: 7. This CDR3 is built from 15 residues. The germline CDR1 and CDR2 sequences are SGHRS and YFSETQ. The CDR3 DNA follows: TGCGCCAGCAGCGGAACTAGCGGGTTTGACAATGAGCAGTTCTTC. It is translated as CASSGTSGFDNEQFF.

This clone was observed a few times. The gene calls are TRBV5-6 and TRBJ1-1, with 8 nucleotides matching TRBD1. V gave up 1 base and J gave up 5 bases; unmatched junction bases: 4. Germline V gene data show CDR1 as SGHDT and CDR2 as YYEEEE. The CDR3 contains 14 residues. The CDR3 sequence: CASSLIQGDTEAFF. CDR3 bases: TGTGCCAGCAGCTTGATACAGGGGGATACTGAAGCTTTCTTT.

This rearrangement joins TRBV11-2 to TRBJ2-3; D gene uncertain. This CDR3 is 17 amino acids long. Germline V gives CDR1 SGHAT, CDR2 FQNNGV. The germline V and J ends were trimmed by 2 bases and 2 bases, with 17 bases remaining between them. The CDR3 sequence: CASSLLSSPGPTDTQYF. Written as DNA, the CDR3 is TGTGCCAGCAGCTTACTATCCAGCCCAGGCCCCACAGATACGCAGTATTTT.

The gene calls are TRBV6-5 and TRBJ1-1, with a possible D match to TRBD1 (6 bases). CDR1 is MNHEY, CDR2 SVGAGI, per germline. The CDR3 length is 14 residues. Trimming removed 7 bases from V and 2 bases from J, with 14 bases in between. As DNA, the CDR3 is TGTGCCAGCATTAAAGGGGGATTTAACACTGAAGCTTTCTTT. Translated, it gives CASIKGGFNTEAFF.

The chain joins TRBV10-1 to TRBJ1-4; TRBD1 matches 8 bases. Germline CDR1 is WNHNN and CDR2 is SYGVQD (reference sequence). After removal of 3 bases from V and 8 bases from J, the junction contained 5 bases not matched to a gene. There are 14 residues in the CDR3. CDR3 residues: CASSDQGAREKLFF. In DNA, the CDR3 is TGCGCCAGCAGTGACCAGGGGGCAAGGGAAAAACTGTTTTTT.

V gene TRBV28 combines with J gene TRBJ2-7; D call uncertain. Germline V lookup: CDR1 MDHEN, CDR2 SYDVKM. This CDR3 spans 16 amino acids. Between the trimmed V and J ends, which lost 7 bases and 3 bases, there was a span of 22 bases. CDR3 nucleotide sequence: TGTGCCAGCACCCTGGTCTTGCGAAGCCCACGCTACGAGCAGTACTTC. Translated, it gives CASTLVLRSPRYEQYF.

Only a few counts were recorded for this clone. The chain recombines TRBV7-2 with TRBJ2-5; 7 nucleotides match TRBD2. Germline assignment: CDR1 SGHTA and CDR2 FQGNSA. The V segment lost 4 bases and the J segment 2 bases; nucleotides outside the gene matches: 7. The CDR3 has 15 amino acids. CDR3: CASSYRGSGQETQYF. The CDR3 region has the DNA TGTGCCAGCAGCTACCGGGGTAGCGGGCAAGAGACCCAGTACTTC.

The sample holds one count of this clone. The rearrangement uses TRBV7-9 and TRBJ2-5; a possible D gene is TRBD1 (6 bases). Trimming took off 6 bases at V and 1 base at J, with 12 bases between the two ends. The CDR3 extends over 14 amino acids. From germline, CDR1 is SEHNR and CDR2 FQNEAQ (reference sequence). This chain's CDR3 is CASRKTGAQETQYF. Written as DNA, the CDR3 is TGTGCCAGCAGAAAGACAGGAGCCCAAGAGACCCAGTACTTC.

This clone was found a few times. The chain carries TRBV6-1 and TRBJ1-3; 8 nucleotides match TRBD1. The CDR3 runs 15 residues. V was pared by 6 bases and J by 1 base, with 5 bases of the junction left unmatched. The germline V gene has CDR1 MNHNS and CDR2 SASEGT. The CDR3 loop reads CASRDRALSGNTIYF. As DNA, the CDR3 is TGTGCCAGCAGGGACAGGGCCCTATCTGGAAACACCATATATTTT.

This clone was seen a handful of times. V gene TRBV5-1 combines with J gene TRBJ2-1; 12 bases agree with TRBD1. Germline V lookup: CDR1 SGHRS, CDR2 YFSETQ. The CDR3 length is 18 residues. The V gene end was trimmed by 4 bases and the J gene end by 8 bases; junction bases not matched to a gene: 16. CDR3 sequence: CASSTGTGGSGSPDEQFF. In nucleotides, the CDR3 is TGCGCCAGCAGCACCGGGACAGGGGGCAGCGGGAGCCCCGATGAGCAGTTCTTC.

The chain is built from TRBV15 and TRBJ1-5; D is perhaps TRBD1 (6 bases). Germline CDR1 reads LNHNV; CDR2 reads YYDKDF (reference sequence). Trimming took off 3 bases at V and 0 bases at J, with 15 bases between the two ends. The CDR3 sequence is 17 residues long. CDR3 sequence reads: CATSSTTGSRSNQPQHF. The CDR3 region has the DNA TGTGCCACCAGCAGTACCACAGGGTCACGTAGCAATCAGCCCCAGCATTTT.